The sequence of this T cell receptor beta chain was determined in a study of T cell responses to AZD1222 COVID-19 vaccine. Germline V gene data show CDR1 as LNHDA and CDR2 as SQIVND (reference sequence). Trimming cost V 3 bases and J 2 bases, with 10 bases left between them. The CDR3 runs 14 residues. Sequencing was performed with immunoSEQ multiplex PCR; in TCRdb, only in-frame clones are kept and a portion is missing. The sample has 150,000 to 200,000 clones, under 95% seen once; the top ten hold approximately 4.8%. The source material was peripheral blood, sampled 28 days after the second AZD1222 dose. This rearrangement joins TRBV19 to TRBJ1-1; D remains ambiguous. The clonotype originates from an adult who received the AZD1222 COVID-19 vaccine. Here the CDR3 DNA reads TGTGCCAGTAGTATCAGAGAATTTAACACTGAAGCTTTCTTT. This sequence encodes CASSIREFNTEAFF.